This T cell receptor beta chain was documented in a study of T cells in women clearing cervical HPV infection. Study at large: Controls' single incident HPV16 infection cleared within 12 months without precancer. The study's findings and limits: CIN3+ cases had significantly higher TCR richness than controls; evenness did not differ.

Using immunoSEQ multiplex PCR, the repertoire was profiled, and TCRdb retains in-frame clones only, with some absent. The sample has 30,000 or so clones. Prevalent HPV16 infections were excluded; only incident single HPV16 infections included. The ends were cut back, 2 bases at V and 6 bases at J, with 11 bases in the middle. The CDR3 extends over 13 amino acids. CDR1 and CDR2 (germline): GTSNPN, SVGIG (reference sequence). As for this clone: Its antigen is unknown. The read falls 3 residues short of the CDR3 end, and the missing part is taken from the germline J gene.

The chain employs TRBV30 and TRBJ1-5; D call uncertain. The sample comprised blood buffy coat. This TCR came from a woman between 18 and 69 years old with a cervical HPV16 infection that either progressed to CIN3+ or cleared (not recorded which). CDR3 amino acids: CAWSQSPGQPQHF. The CDR3 bases that were read are TGTGCCTGGAGTCAAAGTCCGGGTCAGCCC.